These 22 T cell receptor beta chains were sequenced from one sample in a study of blood T cell repertoires in COVID-19. Generated by immunoSEQ multiplex PCR, the TCRdb table keeps only in-frame clones and is missing some. Seen here are 300,000 to 350,000 clones, approximately 90% observed once, and the top ten hold 2.5% to 4%. Sequencing was carried out using peripheral blood. The receptors come from a woman under 30 who had recovered from COVID-19.

This sequence joins TRBV11-3 and TRBJ2-5; 8 bases map to TRBD2. The CDR3 runs 14 residues. V shed 3 bases and J 4 bases; nucleotides not matched to a gene: 4. The germline gives CDR1 SGHNT, CDR2 YENEEA. CDR3 nucleotides: TGTGCCAGCAGCTTCCTAGCGGGCTCAGAGACCCAGTACTTC. Protein sequence: CASSFLAGSETQYF. Full variable domain (outside the CDR3, taken from reference TRBV11-3 and TRBJ2-5): EAGVVQSPRYKIIEKKQPVAFWCNPISGHNTLYWYLQNLGQGPELLIRYENEEAVDDSQLPKDRFSAERLKGVDSTLKIQPAELGDSAVYLCASSFLAGSETQYFGPGTRLLVL.

In this sample, this clone turned up a few times. The genes are TRBV7-2 and TRBJ2-3; TRBD2 agrees at 7 bases. Germline V gene data show CDR1 as SGHTA and CDR2 as FQGNSA. The CDR3 consists of 19 residues. V dropped 1 base and J dropped 3; count of bases not matched to a gene: 16. CDR3: CASSLGAFLGGRRTDTQYF. CDR3 in DNA: TGTGCCAGCAGCTTAGGTGCCTTTTTGGGCGGGAGAAGAACAGATACGCAGTATTTT.

This clone has only one observation. The chain links TRBV7-9 to TRBJ2-5; 8 bases match TRBD2. The length of the CDR3 is 14 residues. The germline V gene has CDR1 SEHNR and CDR2 FQNEAQ (reference sequence). Trimming took 5 bases from V and 4 from J; bases not matched to a gene: 6. CDR3 nucleotide sequence: TGTGCCAGCAGCGCCCGACTAGCGACAGAGACCCAGTACTTC. It yields the protein CASSARLATETQYF.

A few counts support this clone. This chain joins TRBV7-8 and TRBJ1-1; the match to TRBD1 covers 10 bases. Germline CDR1 is SGHVS and CDR2 is FQNEAQ. The length of the CDR3 is 13 residues. Unmatched junction bases numbered 2, after V lost 1 base and J lost 9 bases. The chain's CDR3 is CASSLETGGKAFF. In nucleotides, the CDR3 is TGTGCCAGCAGCTTAGAGACAGGGGGCAAAGCTTTCTTT.

This CDR3 is CASRASGTYEQYV. CDR3 DNA: TGTGCCAGCAGGGCTAGCGGAACCTACGAGCAGTACGTC. This chain links TRBV2 with TRBJ2-7; 7 bases line up with TRBD2. Germline values: CDR1 SNHLY, CDR2 FYNNEI. V lost 6 bases to trimming and J lost 2 bases; unmatched junction nucleotides: 4. The CDR3 covers 13 residues.

Comment on this clone: One end of the junction varies from germline; a read error may be responsible. V is TRBV15 and J is TRBJ2-2; 11 bases are a match to TRBD2. Germline assignment: CDR1 LNHNV and CDR2 YYDKDF (reference sequence). This CDR3 has 16 residues. CDR3 sequence (DNA): TGTGCCACCAGCGCCCGACTAGCGGGACCCACCTGGGAGCTGTTTTTT. Amino acids: CATSARLAGPTWELFF. Together with reference TRBV15 and TRBJ2-2, the CDR3 gives the full variable domain: DAMVIQNPRYQVTQFGKPVTLSCSQTLNHNVMYWYQQKSSQAPKLLFHYYDKDFNNEADTPDNFQSRRPNTSFCFLDIRSPGLGDTAMYLCATSARLAGPTWELFFGEGSRLTVL.

The chain combines TRBV29-1 with TRBJ2-7; possibly TRBD1 for D (6 bases). Germline V CDR1 and CDR2: SQVTM, ANQGSEA. The CDR3 length is 11 residues. Trimming stripped 5 bases from V and 7 bases from J, with 12 bases between. The CDR3 spells CSVLAGDEQYV. CDR3 coding DNA: TGCAGCGTTCTGGCAGGGGATGAGCAGTACGTC.

CDR3 in amino acids: CAWSYEATIYF. CDR3 bases: TGTGCCTGGAGTTATGAAGCAACCATATATTTT. The V and J genes are TRBV30 and TRBJ1-3, with unresolved D. Germline CDR1 is GTSNPN and CDR2 is SVGIG (reference sequence). The CDR3 is 11 amino acids. Trimming removed 2 bases at V and 10 bases at J, with 9 bases between.

The chain is built from TRBV11-3 and TRBJ2-1; 10 bases fit TRBD2. V lost 9 bases to trimming and J lost 4 bases; unmatched junction nucleotides: 3. CDR1 and CDR2 (germline): SGHNT, YENEEA. The CDR3 has 13 residues. This CDR3 is CASRLAGYNEQFF. The CDR3 coding sequence is TGTGCCAGTCGACTAGCGGGTTACAATGAGCAGTTCTTC.

This chain links TRBV27 with TRBJ2-7; 7 nucleotides agree with TRBD2. Germline lookup yields CDR1 MNHEY and CDR2 SMNVEV (reference sequence). The junction had 8 bases not matched to a gene; V was cut back by 5 bases and J by 4 bases. The CDR3 runs 14 residues. The CDR3 region has the DNA TGTGCCAGCAGTAGACAAAGCGGGACGTACGAGCAGTACGTC. Translation gives CASSRQSGTYEQYV.

The chain is built from TRBV19 and TRBJ2-3, with no clear D. The CDR3 loop spans 14 amino acids. The V end lost 1 base, the J end lost 9 bases, and 14 bases lay between the germline ends. CDR1 is LNHDA and CDR2 is SQIVND in the germline V gene (reference sequence). The CDR3 here is CASSIAPQTSTQYF. The CDR3 DNA follows: TGTGCCAGTAGTATAGCCCCACAGACCAGCACGCAGTATTTT.

The V and J genes are TRBV27 and TRBJ1-2; possible D gene TRBD1, 5 bases. Germline-derived CDR1 and CDR2 are MNHEY and SMNVEV (reference sequence). V was shortened by 3 bases and J by 3 bases, with 20 bases between the two germline ends. CDR3 length equals 17 residues. The CDR3 bases are TGTGCCAGCAGTTTTAGACAGTCTTCAGGATTAGACTATGGCTACACCTTC. This gives the protein CASSFRQSSGLDYGYTF.

The gene calls are TRBV10-3 and TRBJ1-1, with D unresolved. V was trimmed by 0 bases and J by 1 base, leaving 9 bases between them. Germline assignment: CDR1 ENHRY and CDR2 SYGVKD. The CDR3 length is 15 residues. The CDR3 DNA is TGTGCCATCAGTGAGTCCCCGAGGAGGAACACTGAAGCTTTCTTT. It translates to CAISESPRRNTEAFF.

The J gene is TRBJ2-1, the V gene TRBV6-5, with 11 bases aligning to TRBD2. CDR3 length: 16 residues. After removal of 4 bases from V and 3 bases from J, the junction contained 5 bases not matched to a gene. From germline, CDR1 is MNHEY and CDR2 SVGAGI. The CDR3 is CASSSRTSGLYNEQFF. CDR3 in DNA: TGTGCCAGCAGTTCAAGGACTAGCGGGCTCTACAATGAGCAGTTCTTC.

This chain uses TRBV7-9 with TRBJ1-2; 9 positions match TRBD1. CDR3 length: 16 amino acids. The ends lost 4 bases at V and 7 bases at J; junction bases unmatched: 13. CDR1 and CDR2 from the germline V gene are SEHNR and FQNEAQ (reference sequence). CDR3 amino acids: CASSSGYLGTGFGYTF. In DNA, the CDR3 is TGTGCCAGCAGCTCGGGGTACCTCGGGACAGGGTTTGGCTACACCTTC.

The chain carries TRBV6-5 and TRBJ1-2; 7 positions agree with TRBD1. The CDR3 is 14 amino acids. Germline CDR1 is MNHEY and CDR2 is SVGAGI. The V and J ends lost 8 bases and 4 bases, in that order; junction bases with no gene match: 10. The CDR3 sequence: CASSRDREIYGYTF. The CDR3, as DNA: TGTGCCAGCTCGAGGGACAGAGAAATCTATGGCTACACCTTC.

V is TRBV5-6 and J is TRBJ2-5; D might be TRBD1 (5 bases). The germline gives CDR1 SGHDT, CDR2 YYEEEE. The CDR3 loop spans 14 amino acids. Trimming stripped 3 bases from V and 2 bases from J, with 11 bases between. The CDR3 DNA follows: TGTGCCAGCAGCTCCCGACAGATTCAAGAGACCCAGTACTTC. Translated, it gives CASSSRQIQETQYF. Full variable domain (rest looked up from reference TRBV5-6 and TRBJ2-5): DAGVTQSPTHLIKTRGQQVTLRCSPKSGHDTVSWYQQALGQGPQFIFQYYEEEERQRGNFPDRFSGHQFPNYSSELNVNALLLGDSALYLCASSSRQIQETQYFGPGTRLLVL.

The chain combines TRBV2 with TRBJ2-2; D possibly corresponds to TRBD2 (6 bases). Germline V lookup: CDR1 SNHLY, CDR2 FYNNEI. The CDR3 loop spans 16 amino acids. Deletions cut 3 bases from V and 1 base from J, with 12 bases between. The CDR3 protein is CASSDSRGENTGELFF. CDR3 nucleotides: TGTGCCAGCAGTGATTCGCGGGGAGAGAACACCGGGGAGCTGTTTTTT.

CDR3 amino acids: CASSVVGSLGDTQYF. CDR3 coding DNA: TGTGCCAGCAGCGTAGTCGGGAGCCTTGGAGATACGCAGTATTTT. The chain has TRBV9 and TRBJ2-3; possibly TRBD2 for D (6 bases). Trimming left V 0 bases short and J 5 bases short, with 13 bases between. The CDR3 has 15 amino acids. Germline assignment: CDR1 SGDLS and CDR2 YYNGEE.

V is TRBV25-1 and J is TRBJ2-5, with 7 bases matching TRBD1. This CDR3 is built from 15 residues. Germline lookup yields CDR1 MGHDK and CDR2 SYGVNS. With V trimmed by 4 bases and J by 4 bases, 9 bases remained unmatched. The CDR3 DNA sequence: TGTGCCAGCAGTGCACCGACAGGGCAGGGAGAGACCCAGTACTTC. Residues: CASSAPTGQGETQYF.

The chain links TRBV6-5 to TRBJ1-1; 7 bases are a match to TRBD1. Trimming took 6 bases from V and 4 from J; bases not matched to a gene: 11. This CDR3 spans 15 amino acids. The V gene's germline CDR1 is MNHEY and CDR2 SVGAGI. The CDR3 region has the DNA TGTGCCAGCAGCTCAACGACAGGGTTGGGCACTGAAGCTTTCTTT. Translating it yields CASSSTTGLGTEAFF.

The sample holds one count of this clone. V gene TRBV7-5 combines with J gene TRBJ2-3; the table's D call, TRBD2, has no DNA check behind it. TRBV7-5 is classified as a pseudogene. The CDR3 sequence is 15 residues long. Here the CDR3 DNA reads TGTGCCAGAAGCCAGGGACTAGCGGACACAGATACGCAGTATTTT. This translates into CARSQGLADTDTQYF.